This TCR beta chain was sequenced in a study of cytomegalovirus exposure and HLA in healthy donors. As for the study in general: There were roughly 120 million unique TCR beta sequences, drawn from about 200 million T cells, in an earlier analysis.

13 Jbeta primers and 60 Vbeta primers were used for the PCR. TCRdb keeps only in-frame clones here, not all; method: immunoSEQ multiplex PCR. The data contain under 200,000 clones, around 68% of them singletons. The CDR3 extends over 12 amino acids. V lost 7 bases to trimming and J lost 8 bases; unmatched junction nucleotides: 4. The sequence derives from a man aged 35 to 55 in good health and CMV-seronegative. The chain combines TRBV23-1 with TRBJ1-4, with 7 bases fitting TRBD1. TRBV23-1 is recorded as an ORF, its role being uncertain. The sample taken for sequencing was PBMCs. The CDR3 DNA sequence: TGCGCCAGCAAACAGGGGCGGGAAAAACTGTTTTTT. Translation: CASKQGREKLFF.